The next 25 T cell receptor beta chains were all read from a single sample in a study of cytomegalovirus exposure and HLA in healthy donors. In the PCR, 60 Vbeta and 13 Jbeta primers were used. The protocol was immunoSEQ multiplex PCR, while the TCRdb copy is restricted to in-frame clones and leaves out a portion. The table lists 65,000 to 75,000 clones, 65% to 70% of them singletons. What was sequenced was PBMCs. These receptors were collected from a woman aged 25 to 39 in good health and CMV-seronegative.

This rearrangement joins TRBV7-2 to TRBJ1-2; 8 bases match TRBD1. CDR3 length: 15 residues. Losses at the gene ends were 5 bases for V and 5 bases for J; bases not matched to a gene: 10. CDR1 is SGHTA, CDR2 FQGNSA, per germline. The CDR3 region is CASSQEDRAWYGYTF. CDR3 nucleotide sequence: TGTGCCAGCAGCCAAGAGGACAGGGCTTGGTATGGCTACACCTTC.

The chain joins TRBV13 to TRBJ1-1; TRBD1 agrees at 7 bases. This CDR3 has 16 residues. CDR1 and CDR2 from the germline V gene are PRHDT and FYEKMQ (reference sequence). V shed 0 bases, J shed 3 bases, and the junction held 7 bases outside the gene matches. The CDR3, as DNA: TGTGCCAGCAGCTTAGGGGTAGGGGGCCAGCACACTGAAGCTTTCTTT. This sequence encodes CASSLGVGGQHTEAFF.

The chain combines TRBV10-3 with TRBJ2-7; D might be TRBD2 (7 bases). V was trimmed by 4 bases and J by 2 bases, leaving 15 bases between them. The CDR3 consists of 15 residues. Germline CDR1 reads ENHRY; CDR2 reads SYGVKD. The CDR3 DNA reads TGTGCCATCAGTGTGCGGGGGCAGATAACCTACGAGCAGTACTTC. This encodes CAISVRGQITYEQYF.

A few counts support this clone. The chain has TRBV9 and TRBJ2-3; D remains ambiguous. CDR3 length equals 16 residues. Germline V CDR1 and CDR2: SGDLS, YYNGEE. With 0 bases removed from V and 3 bases from J, the gap between germline ends came to 14 bases. The CDR3, as DNA: TGTGCCAGCAGCGTAGAAGCGATATCGCCAACAGATACGCAGTATTTT. Protein: CASSVEAISPTDTQYF. Full variable domain (outside the CDR3, taken from reference TRBV9 and TRBJ2-3): DSGVTQTPKHLITATGQRVTLRCSPRSGDLSVYWYQQSLDQGLQFLIQYYNGEERAKGNILERFSAQQFPDLHSELNLSSLELGDSALYFCASSVEAISPTDTQYFGPGTRLTVL.

V is TRBV11-3 and J is TRBJ2-1; 7 bases fit TRBD2. CDR1 is SGHNT and CDR2 is YENEEA in the germline V gene. The CDR3 loop spans 16 amino acids. Losses at the gene ends were 2 bases for V and 8 bases for J; bases not matched to a gene: 12. The CDR3 DNA reads as TGTGCCAGCAGCTTAAGAAGCGGGGCCAATACCCATGAGCAGTTCTTC. This translates into CASSLRSGANTHEQFF.

This clone was seen just once. The V call is TRBV28, the J call TRBJ2-7; weak D call: TRBD1 (6 bases). The V and J ends lost 3 bases and 8 bases respectively, with 17 bases between them. The CDR3 length is 14 residues. Looked up from germline, CDR1 is MDHEN and CDR2 is SYDVKM. CDR3: CASSFRGGGEKQYF. DNA of the CDR3: TGTGCCAGCAGTTTTAGAGGGGGTGGGGAAAAGCAGTACTTC. Based on the CDR3 plus reference TRBV28 and TRBJ2-7, the full variable domain is DVKVTQSSRYLVKRTGEKVFLECVQDMDHENMFWYRQDPGLGLRLIYFSYDVKMKEKGDIPEGYSVSREKKERFSLILESASTNQTSMYLCASSFRGGGEKQYFGPGTRLTVT.

The V call is TRBV6-1, the J call TRBJ1-2, with 11 nucleotides matching TRBD1. J gave up 8 bases and V 5 bases, and 4 bases lay outside the gene matches. This CDR3 region has 13 residues. Per germline, CDR1 MNHNS and CDR2 SASEGT. The CDR3 loop reads CASSPGQGGGYTF. CDR3 in DNA: TGTGCCAGCAGTCCGGGACAGGGGGGCGGCTACACCTTC.

This clone was detected only once. CDR3 residues: CASSLGTSGQETQYF. The CDR3 coding sequence is TGTGCCAGCAGCTTGGGGACTAGCGGGCAAGAGACCCAGTACTTC. This sequence joins TRBV5-4 and TRBJ2-5, with TRBD2 matching over 11 bases. CDR1 and CDR2 from the germline V gene are SGHNT and YYREEE (reference sequence). Germline trimming cut 0 bases from V and 2 bases from J; bases unmatched to any gene: 0. The CDR3 has 15 residues.

This clone was observed a few times. This CDR3 is also generated by other DNA sequences in the sample. The V call is TRBV10-3, the J call TRBJ1-2; tentatively, D is TRBD1 (5 bases). Germline CDR1 ENHRY, CDR2 SYGVKD. With 7 bases removed from V and 4 bases from J, the gap between germline ends came to 10 bases. This CDR3 region has 12 residues. DNA for the CDR3: TGTGCCATCAACCCGGGGGGCTATGGCTACACCTTC. Its protein product is CAINPGGYGYTF.

V and J are TRBV5-6 and TRBJ2-5; the match to TRBD2 covers 13 bases. With V trimmed by 4 bases and J by 7 bases, 7 bases remained unmatched. The CDR3 spans 15 residues. The germline V gene has CDR1 SGHDT and CDR2 YYEEEE. For the CDR3, the DNA is TGTGCCAGCAGCCTCGATACTAGCGGGGGGGGGACCCAGTACTTC. It yields the protein CASSLDTSGGGTQYF.

The rearrangement joins TRBV10-3 to TRBJ1-2, with D possibly matching TRBD1 (6 bases). The CDR3 runs to 16 residues. The germline gives CDR1 ENHRY, CDR2 SYGVKD. V was trimmed by 3 bases and J by 6 bases, leaving 20 bases between them. Here the CDR3 DNA reads TGTGCCATCAGTGATTCTCTTGGGAGACAGGACCATGGCTACACCTTC. Its translation: CAISDSLGRQDHGYTF.

This chain joins TRBV7-9 and TRBJ2-7, with unresolved D. V was clipped by 1 base and J by 2 bases, with 3 bases between them. Germline CDR1 is SEHNR and CDR2 is FQNEAQ (reference sequence). The CDR3 extends over 12 amino acids. In nucleotides, the CDR3 is TGTGCCAGCAGCTTAGACACCTACGAGCAGTACTTC. Its protein product is CASSLDTYEQYF.

This rearrangement joins TRBV2 to TRBJ1-1; tentative D call: TRBD1 (5 bases). CDR1 and CDR2 (germline): SNHLY, FYNNEI. The CDR3 is made up of 11 amino acids. Trimming stripped 10 bases from V and 1 base from J, with 7 bases between. CDR3 protein: CAITGNTEAFF. The CDR3 DNA reads TGTGCCATCACAGGGAACACTGAAGCTTTCTTT. Full variable domain (missing parts from reference TRBV2 and TRBJ1-1): EPEVTQTPSHQVTQMGQEVILRCVPISNHLYFYWYRQILGQKVEFLVSFYNNEISEKSEIFDDQFSVERPDGSNFTLKIRSTKLEDSAMYFCAITGNTEAFFGQGTRLTVV.

The chain links TRBV18 to TRBJ1-5, with D uncertain. Germline assignment: CDR1 KGHSH and CDR2 LQKENI. The CDR3 runs 16 residues. The V end lost 6 bases, the J end lost 4 bases, and 19 bases lay between the germline ends. The CDR3 loop reads CASSQRRIMGNQPQHF. CDR3 DNA sequence: TGTGCCAGCTCCCAAAGGAGGATAATGGGAAATCAGCCCCAGCATTTT.

This clone was picked up a small number of times. V and J are TRBV4-2 and TRBJ1-2; 7 bases agree with TRBD1. With V trimmed by 7 bases and J by 0 bases, 17 bases remained unmatched. Looked up from germline, CDR1 is LGHNA and CDR2 is YNFKEQ. The CDR3 extends over 18 amino acids. The CDR3 sequence is CASKLTGTVVGANYGYTF. Written as DNA, the CDR3 is TGTGCCAGCAAACTCACCGGGACAGTTGTGGGAGCTAACTATGGCTACACCTTC.

The chain recombines TRBV7-2 with TRBJ2-2, with 7 bases aligning to TRBD1. This CDR3 contains 15 residues. The junction had 9 bases not matched to a gene; V was cut back by 6 bases and J by 5 bases. The germline V gene has CDR1 SGHTA and CDR2 FQGNSA. The CDR3 nucleotides read TGTGCCAGCAGAAACCAAGGGGGCTGGACCGGGGAGCTGTTTTTT. Its protein product is CASRNQGGWTGELFF.

In regard to this clone: The junction departs from germline at one end; a sequencing error may be responsible. V and J are TRBV5-8 and TRBJ1-1, with D uncertain. The CDR3 length is 15 residues. CDR1 and CDR2 from the germline V gene are SGHTS and YDEGEE. The DNA of the CDR3 is TGCGCCAGCAGCCAAGATCCGGGTCTGAACACTGAAGCTTTCTTT. It codes for CASSQDPGLNTEAFF.

This chain links TRBV6-5 with TRBJ2-7, with a tentative D call TRBD1 (5 bases). The germline V gene encodes CDR1 MNHEY and CDR2 SVGAGI. V shed 5 bases and J shed 3 bases, with 17 bases lying between them. This CDR3 spans 15 amino acids. CDR3 sequence: CASSPYDRSFYEQYF. The CDR3 nucleotides read TGTGCCAGCAGTCCATATGACAGATCCTTCTACGAGCAGTACTTC.

The chain combines TRBV19 with TRBJ2-6; a weak D match, TRBD2 (7 bases). With 7 bases removed from V and 2 bases from J, the gap between germline ends came to 15 bases. CDR3 size: 16 residues. Looked up from germline, CDR1 is LNHDA and CDR2 is SQIVND (reference sequence). CDR3 amino acids: CASTRRGGTGANVLTF. CDR3 DNA sequence: TGTGCCAGTACCCGAAGGGGGGGGACTGGGGCCAACGTCCTGACTTTC.

This clone was counted only a few times. The chain recombines TRBV4-1 with TRBJ2-5; 8 nucleotides agree with TRBD2. Germline trimming cut 4 bases from V and 2 bases from J; bases unmatched to any gene: 6. Germline V lookup: CDR1 MGHRA, CDR2 YSYEKL. This CDR3 contains 15 residues. CDR3 residues: CASSPRPGGQETQYF. The CDR3 nucleotides read TGCGCCAGCAGCCCCCGGCCGGGGGGGCAAGAGACCCAGTACTTC.

This clone came up once. The chain couples TRBV15 to TRBJ2-1; 9 bases line up with TRBD2. Germline CDR1 reads LNHNV; CDR2 reads YYDKDF (reference sequence). Trimming at V came to 0 bases and at J to 5 bases, leaving 14 bases not matched to a gene. The CDR3 has 19 amino acids. CDR3 sequence reads: CATSRERPSGVTFHNEQFF. CDR3 DNA sequence: TGTGCCACCAGCAGAGAGCGGCCTAGCGGGGTCACCTTCCACAATGAGCAGTTCTTC.

The genes are TRBV5-8 and TRBJ2-4; TRBD1 matches 7 bases. The CDR3 covers 17 residues. CDR1 and CDR2 (germline): SGHTS, YDEGEE. The V and J ends lost 0 bases and 0 bases, in that order; junction bases with no gene match: 6. CDR3: CASSLGGSGGAKNIQYF. The CDR3 bases are TGTGCCAGCAGCTTGGGCGGATCAGGGGGAGCCAAAAACATTCAGTACTTC.

The V call is TRBV7-8, the J call TRBJ2-6, with D possibly TRBD1 on 6 matching bases. Germline CDR1 and CDR2: SGHVS and FQNEAQ. With 5 bases removed from V and 1 base from J, the gap between germline ends came to 21 bases. The CDR3 is 19 amino acids. The CDR3: CASSPGPGQYLSGANVLTF. The CDR3 DNA is TGTGCCAGCAGCCCGGGCCCGGGACAATACCTATCTGGGGCCAACGTCCTGACTTTC.

The chain carries TRBV7-9 and TRBJ2-2; D possibly corresponds to TRBD2 (6 bases). CDR3 length: 16 amino acids. Germline V gene data show CDR1 as SEHNR and CDR2 as FQNEAQ (reference sequence). V was cut by 2 bases and J by 2 bases, with 12 bases left in between. The CDR3 spells CASSLSGGINTGELFF. In DNA form, the CDR3 reads TGTGCCAGCAGCTTAAGTGGGGGGATTAACACCGGGGAGCTGTTTTTT.

The gene calls are TRBV11-1 and TRBJ1-1; D call uncertain. The germline V and J ends were trimmed by 6 bases and 1 base, with 6 bases remaining between them. The CDR3 consists of 12 residues. The germline CDR1 and CDR2 sequences are SGHAT and FQDESV (reference sequence). The CDR3 loop is CASSRQNTEAFF. The DNA of the CDR3 is TGTGCCAGCAGTCGACAGAACACTGAAGCTTTCTTT.